This T cell receptor (beta chain) was observed in a study of cytomegalovirus exposure and HLA in healthy donors. In regard to this clone: Other DNA variants within this sample encode the same CDR3.

Losses at the gene ends were 4 bases for V and 6 bases for J; bases not matched to a gene: 12. The germline CDR1 and CDR2 sequences are MGHDK and SYGVNS. The CDR3 is 17 residues long. In the PCR, 60 Vbeta and 13 Jbeta primers were used. Only in-frame clones appear in the TCRdb table, and some are missing; sequencing was by immunoSEQ multiplex PCR. Among approximately 150,000 clones listed, approximately 80% were seen once. The TCR sequence derives from a man aged 25-45 years in good health and CMV-seronegative. The V and J genes are TRBV25-1 and TRBJ2-2; 9 nucleotides line up with TRBD2. Sequencing was carried out using PBMCs. CDR3 in DNA: TGTGCCAGCAGTGGCATAGCGGGAGAACCCAAGGCCGGGGAGCTGTTTTTT. It specifies CASSGIAGEPKAGELFF.